Detailed here is one TCR beta chain. Its antigen is still unknown. The data stem from a study of cytomegalovirus exposure and HLA in healthy donors. General study points: TCR beta sequences reportedly predicted most subjects' HLA-A and HLA-B alleles accurately. Analysis performed later found 16,000 or so TCR beta sequences associated with HLA alleles at 0.05 false discovery rate. Researchers catalogued about 150 TCR beta chains as cytomegalovirus-associated. The authors later found HLA-associated TCR beta chains more clonally expanded than equally common others.

Germline CDR1 reads MNHNS; CDR2 reads SASEGT. This CDR3 is built from 16 residues. V shed 4 bases and J shed 5 bases, with 20 bases lying between them. Use of 60 Vbeta and 13 Jbeta primers characterized the PCR. The table came from immunoSEQ multiplex PCR; TCRdb's copy has only in-frame clones and leaves some out. This table lists some 200,000 clones. Sequences were obtained from PBMCs. J is TRBJ2-5 and V is TRBV6-1; TRBD2 might be the D (8 bases). This TCR came from a boy aged 5 to 17 in good health and CMV-seronegative. The CDR3 DNA follows: TGTGCCAGCAGTGCCATCTCGGGAGGGGGCCAGGAGACCCAGTACTTC. It yields the protein CASSAISGGGQETQYF.